This paragraph covers one T cell receptor beta chain sequence. This clone's antigen is unknown. No much larger clone is present one base from it, and per-base qualities are unavailable. Trimming costs V 6 bases and J 7 bases, and their ends lie 18 bases apart. Taken from the germline V gene (reference sequence), the CDR1 and CDR2 loops are LNHDA and SQIVND. From the cysteine through the phenylalanine, the CDR3 covers 14 amino acids. Of all the DNA, just the CDR3 is kept, 42 bases in frame from base 1. The collaborating institutions used their own protocols to collect whole blood in K2EDTA tubes. Collaborator samples were shipped for TCRbeta analysis as frozen whole blood, isolated PBMCs, or DNA extracted from either sample type. This specimen comes from a study of blood T cell repertoires in COVID-19 (TCRdb year 2020). For the study in its entirety: Collaborator samples came from the United States, Italy and Spain and covered acute and convalescent phases of COVID-19. The prospective study material was composed of cDNA or gDNA derived from T cells, B-cell-depleted T cells, or PBMCs. Deeply sampled blood TCRbeta repertoires from subjects exposed to, actively infected with, or recovered from COVID-19 were included in the dataset. The repertoires were released in a freely available public database meant as a resource for research on the immune response to SARS-CoV-2. Samples were obtained from the ongoing ImmuneRACE study (first 160 participants) and from about 1,300 subjects provided by 6 global collaborators. The sample metadata nearly always contained a de-identified subject ID, COVID-19 status, age in years and sex. Where HLA class I and class II types were available, the types were taken from metadata supplied by the sample provider, not from assay-based typing.

The immunoSEQ Assay, a bias-controlled multiplex PCR, was used to amplify TCRbeta CDR3 regions from genomic DNA. The authors' analysis ran thus. The number of nucleated cells in each sample was estimated by amplification of reference gene primers within the assay. Sequence reads were collapsed and filtered to measure the absolute abundance of every unique TCRbeta CDR3 rearrangement. For each sample, productive Simpson clonality was calculated by taking the square root of Simpson's diversity index across productive rearrangements. The table was pulled from immuneACCESS by TCRdb, which kept in-frame rearrangements only. Such tables lose some clones; where checked, under half of the loss comes from unresolved V genes, and the rest has no known cause. The V and J calls and clone size were taken over from that table, and D and trimming were inferred from the DNA. This sample is represented by 90,000 to 100,000 clones; roughly 80% of them were singletons. The ten most abundant clones make up around 11% of the sample.

General findings and caveats noted by the study authors: How much clinical and demographic metadata was included differed by source and by participant, and the metadata was provided uncurated.

The clonotype originates from a woman older than 75 with acute or convalescent COVID-19. Material for sequencing was peripheral blood. This receptor chain uses TRBV19 and TRBJ1-2, and the D gene may be TRBD1, 5 bases matching. Read as DNA, the sequence is TGTGCCAGTAGAAACCTCCTTCGGGGGTTTGGCTACACCTTC. Its protein product is CASRNLLRGFGYTF.